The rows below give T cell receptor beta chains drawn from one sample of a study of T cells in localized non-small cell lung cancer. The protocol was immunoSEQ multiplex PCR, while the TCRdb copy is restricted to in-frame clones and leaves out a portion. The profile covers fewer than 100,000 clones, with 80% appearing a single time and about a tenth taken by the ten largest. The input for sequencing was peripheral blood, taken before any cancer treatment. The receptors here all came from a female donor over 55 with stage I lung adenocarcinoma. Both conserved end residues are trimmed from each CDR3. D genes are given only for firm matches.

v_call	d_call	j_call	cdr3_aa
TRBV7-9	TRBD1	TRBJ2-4	ASSRQGDRAKNIQY
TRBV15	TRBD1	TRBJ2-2	ATSNPSGTGLTGELF
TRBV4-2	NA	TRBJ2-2	ASSQDNGPTGELF
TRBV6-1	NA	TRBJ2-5	ASRRQGLQETQY
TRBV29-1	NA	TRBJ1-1	SVSRPGSLGVNTEAF
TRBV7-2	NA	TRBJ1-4	ASSLTQGYREKLF
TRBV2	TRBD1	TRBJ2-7	ASRGQGARSYEQY
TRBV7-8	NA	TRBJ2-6	ASSKLSGGTPTGANVLT
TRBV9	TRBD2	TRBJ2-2	ASSVGAGSTGELF
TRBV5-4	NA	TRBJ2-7	ASSLSTFSSYEQY
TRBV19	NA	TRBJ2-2	ASSIGIRGALTGELF
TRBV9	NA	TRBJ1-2	ASSAAAGATHGYT
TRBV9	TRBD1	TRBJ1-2	ASSDQGGNYGYT
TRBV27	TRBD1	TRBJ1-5	ASSPLGTGFQPQH
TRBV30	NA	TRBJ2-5	AWSRGEAETQY
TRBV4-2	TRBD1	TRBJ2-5	ASSQDVPGQGEETQY
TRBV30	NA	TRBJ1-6	AWSIGGQGYRDSPLH
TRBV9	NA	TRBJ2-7	ASSVVAGSSYEQY
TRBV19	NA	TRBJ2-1	ASSIRMGGEQF
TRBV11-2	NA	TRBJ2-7	ASSLFRGEIPEQY
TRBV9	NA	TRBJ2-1	ASSVGLGGAYNEQF